The 12 T cell receptor beta chains in this list originate from one sample, sequenced in a study of T cells in Graves' hyperthyroidism and ophthalmopathy. Amplification of TCR beta CDR3 regions used RNA as the template. The study used the HTBI primer set for a first-round RT-PCR of the TCR CDR3. TCRdb reprocessed the multiplex PCR reads with MiXCR, giving one entry per CDR3 protein. The profile shows about 480,000 distinct CDR3 sequences, about 15% of them singletons. The sample comprised blood. The receptors derive from a woman aged 18-29 years with Graves' hyperthyroidism.

The V call is TRBV29-1, the J call TRBJ2-1, with a possible D match to TRBD2 (5 bases). The CDR3 covers 14 residues. The V end lost 3 bases, the J end lost 5 bases, and 14 bases lay between the germline ends. Looked up from germline, CDR1 is SQVTM and CDR2 is ANQGSEA. This CDR3 reads CSVELFTRHNEQFF. Here the CDR3 DNA reads TGCAGCGTTGAGCTATTCACTAGACACAATGAGCAGTTCTTC.

On this clonotype: Given a much more abundant clone one base away, this may be a read error. The rearrangement joins TRBV19 to TRBJ1-4; 11 bases agree with TRBD1. With 3 bases clipped from V and 6 bases from J, the junction kept 3 bases outside the gene matches. The CDR3 covers 15 residues. The germline V gene encodes CDR1 LNHDA and CDR2 SQIVND (reference sequence). This chain's CDR3 is CASSIGGQGDEKLFF. CDR3 in DNA: TGTGCCAGTAGTATTGGGGGACAGGGGGATGAAAAACTGTTTTTT.

There are a few counts of this clonotype. This may be a read error: a much more frequent sequence differs by one nucleotide. This sequence joins TRBV11-3 and TRBJ2-2; TRBD2 agrees at 8 bases. This CDR3 contains 11 residues. V shed 8 bases, J shed 9 bases, and the junction held 2 bases outside the gene matches. Germline lookup yields CDR1 SGHNT and CDR2 YENEEA. In DNA, the CDR3 is TGTGCCAGCGAGCGGGGGTGGGAGCTGTTTTTT. It is translated as CASERGWELFF.

This clonotype was detected many times. V gene TRBV19 combines with J gene TRBJ2-5; possibly TRBD1 for D (6 bases). Trimming stripped 8 bases from V and 1 base from J, with 17 bases between. The CDR3 runs to 15 residues. Germline loops: CDR1 LNHDA, CDR2 SQIVND (reference sequence). This chain's CDR3 is CASGISGTSQETQYF. The CDR3 coding sequence is TGTGCCAGTGGAATCTCCGGGACAAGCCAAGAGACCCAGTACTTC. The full variable domain, in which reference TRBV19 and TRBJ2-5 provide the parts outside the CDR3, is DGGITQSPKYLFRKEGQNVTLSCEQNLNHDAMYWYRQDPGQGLRLIYYSQIVNDFQKGDIAEGYSVSREKKESFPLTVTSAQKNPTAFYLCASGISGTSQETQYFGPGTRLLVL.

This clonotype was counted a few times. The V and J genes are TRBV30 and TRBJ2-1, with 7 nucleotides matching TRBD2. The ends lost 3 bases at V and 15 bases at J; junction bases unmatched: 11. This CDR3 has 12 amino acids. The germline gives CDR1 GTSNPN, CDR2 SVGIG (reference sequence). CDR3 sequence (DNA): TGTGCCTGGAGCGCGGGACTACCACCCCCGTTCTTC. Its translation is CAWSAGLPPPFF.

This clonotype has only a few counts. The rearrangement uses TRBV6-1 and TRBJ2-7; 8 positions match TRBD2. The V segment lost 7 bases and the J segment 2 bases; nucleotides outside the gene matches: 7. This CDR3 comprises 14 residues. Germline CDR1 and CDR2: MNHNS and SASEGT. The CDR3 is CASTVREGPYEQYF. Here the CDR3 DNA reads TGTGCCAGCACGGTTCGGGAGGGCCCCTACGAGCAGTACTTC.

This clonotype was seen at least ten times. V usage is TRBV9 and J usage is TRBJ1-1; tentatively, D is TRBD1 (5 bases). V was cut by 5 bases and J by 2 bases, with 13 bases left in between. The germline V gene has CDR1 SGDLS and CDR2 YYNGEE. The CDR3 extends over 14 amino acids. CDR3 sequence (DNA): TGTGCCAGCAGTGGGGGTTGGGCTAACACTGAAGCTTTCTTT. Translating gives CASSGGWANTEAFF.

This clonotype was recorded many times. The chain employs TRBV30 and TRBJ1-1, with a possible D match to TRBD1 (6 bases). Looked up from germline, CDR1 is GTSNPN and CDR2 is SVGIG (reference sequence). This CDR3 region has 14 residues. V was cut by 5 bases and J by 4 bases, with 17 bases left in between. The CDR3 here is CAWRRVEGGTEAFF. The CDR3 region has the DNA TGTGCCTGGCGCCGCGTTGAGGGGGGCACTGAAGCTTTCTTT.

The chain carries TRBV4-1 and TRBJ1-5, with 9 bases identical to TRBD1. Losses at the gene ends were 4 bases for V and 5 bases for J; bases not matched to a gene: 6. Germline CDR1 reads MGHRA; CDR2 reads YSYEKL. CDR3 length equals 15 residues. The CDR3 DNA is TGCGCCAGCAGCCCAGGGACAGGGTTTCATCAGCCCCAGCATTTT. It encodes CASSPGTGFHQPQHF.

In this sample, this clonotype turned up many times. This chain uses TRBV20-1 with TRBJ1-1; 8 bases fit TRBD1. Germline V gene sequence: CDR1 DFQATT, CDR2 SNEGSKA (reference sequence). CDR3 length: 13 residues. V was pared by 6 bases and J by 1 base, with 4 bases of the junction left unmatched. CDR3 in DNA: TGCAGTGCCACGACAGGGGCGAACACTGAAGCTTTCTTT. Translated: CSATTGANTEAFF.

In its sample, this clonotype was seen a few times. This chain links TRBV3-1 with TRBJ1-1; 7 bases fit TRBD1. The J segment lost 6 bases and the V segment lost 4 bases, leaving 5 bases of the junction unmatched. The CDR3 runs to 13 residues. Looked up from germline, CDR1 is LGHDT and CDR2 is YNNKEL (reference sequence). CDR3 protein: CASSLDRAAEAFF. DNA for the CDR3: TGTGCCAGCAGCCTCGACAGGGCCGCTGAAGCTTTCTTT.

This clonotype showed up just a few times. The V gene is TRBV19, the J gene TRBJ1-2; no definite D call. The CDR3 covers 16 residues. Germline V gene sequence: CDR1 LNHDA, CDR2 SQIVND (reference sequence). Deletions cut 5 bases from V and 1 base from J, with 17 bases between. Here the CDR3 DNA reads TGTGCCAGTAGTGGGGTGGGGATAGATTTTAACTATGGCTACACCTTC. This codes for CASSGVGIDFNYGYTF. Full variable domain (remainder filled in from reference TRBV19 and TRBJ1-2): DGGITQSPKYLFRKEGQNVTLSCEQNLNHDAMYWYRQDPGQGLRLIYYSQIVNDFQKGDIAEGYSVSREKKESFPLTVTSAQKNPTAFYLCASSGVGIDFNYGYTFGSGTRLTVV.